The text below deals with one TCR beta chain. It lacks a known antigen. No much larger clone is present one base from it, and per-base qualities are unavailable. This specimen belongs to a study of type 1 regulatory T cells (dated by TCRdb to about 2021). Study-level background: The study characterized an in vitro protocol that generated a Tr1-enriched, alloantigen-specific CD4 T cell product named T-allo10. T-allo10 was under clinical evaluation in patients with hematological malignancies receiving allogeneic hematopoietic stem cell transplantation.

V loses 6 bases at its end and J loses 6 bases; junction bases beyond the gene matches: 3. As encoded in the germline V gene, CDR1 is SNHLY while CDR2 is FYNNEI. The CDR3 measures 14 amino acids from cysteine to phenylalanine. Solely the CDR3 DNA is kept, with 42 bases framed from the first base. The sequencer listed for this sample is Illumina MiSeq. TCRdb ran its own pipeline on the public reads, namely fastp trimming at Q25 and MiXCR clone calling, and kept in-frame beta chains. Entries that share a CDR3 protein sequence are merged under the most common genes and DNA. The sample table holds about 60,000 distinct CDR3 sequences, of which about 50% were seen once. In total, the top ten clones hold more than 2% of the sample. What the authors observed across the whole study: Tr1 cells showed a more restricted TCR repertoire than non-Tr1 cells, which the study interpreted as alloantigen-induced clonal expansion.

The receptor was derived from a human donor in good health. The sequenced sample consisted of cultured non-Tr1 T cells, either the whole culture or a sorted T cell fraction (not recorded which). The cell subset or site label, as the study defines it: non-Tr1 population from the T-allo10 product. Recombination connected TRBV2 to TRBJ2-2; the junction holds 11 bases that match TRBD2. The DNA is TGTGCCAGCAGCTTTAGCGGGGGGGCCGGGGAGCTGTTTTTT. It encodes CASSFSGGAGELFF.